This entry concerns a single T cell receptor (beta chain). These data originate in a study of blood T cell repertoires in COVID-19. The authors' processing: Amplification with reference gene primers provided the estimates of nucleated cell counts. The protocol was immunoSEQ multiplex PCR, while the TCRdb copy is restricted to in-frame clones and leaves out a portion. D and trimming were read from the DNA, whereas the V and J calls and clone size are those reported in that table. This table holds around 13,000 clones, 83% found once. The CDR3 length is 14 residues. The junction had 2 bases not matched to a gene; V was cut back by 2 bases and J by 1 base. Germline values: CDR1 MDHEN, CDR2 SYDVKM.

This chain joins TRBV28 and TRBJ2-7; 7 bases line up with TRBD2. Input material: peripheral blood. The receptor was isolated from an older woman with acute or convalescent COVID-19. CDR3 protein: CASSLREGSYEQYF. The CDR3 region has the DNA TGTGCCAGCAGTTTAAGGGAGGGATCCTACGAGCAGTACTTC.